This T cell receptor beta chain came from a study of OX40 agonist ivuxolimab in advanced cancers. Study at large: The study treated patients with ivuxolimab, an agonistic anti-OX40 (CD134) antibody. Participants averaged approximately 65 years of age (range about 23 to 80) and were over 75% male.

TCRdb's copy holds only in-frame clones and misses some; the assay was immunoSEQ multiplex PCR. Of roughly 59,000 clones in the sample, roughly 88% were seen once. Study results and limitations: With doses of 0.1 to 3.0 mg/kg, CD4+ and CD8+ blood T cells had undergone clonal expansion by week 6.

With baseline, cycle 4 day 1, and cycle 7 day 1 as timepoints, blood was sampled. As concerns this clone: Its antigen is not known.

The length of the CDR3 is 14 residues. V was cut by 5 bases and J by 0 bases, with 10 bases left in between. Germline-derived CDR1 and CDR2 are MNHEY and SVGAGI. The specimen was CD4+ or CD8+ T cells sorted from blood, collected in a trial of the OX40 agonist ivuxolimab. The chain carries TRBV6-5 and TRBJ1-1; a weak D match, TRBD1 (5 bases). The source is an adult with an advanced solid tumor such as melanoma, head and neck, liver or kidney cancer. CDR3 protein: CASSTGTLNTEAFF. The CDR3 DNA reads TGTGCCAGCAGTACGGGGACCTTGAACACTGAAGCTTTCTTT.